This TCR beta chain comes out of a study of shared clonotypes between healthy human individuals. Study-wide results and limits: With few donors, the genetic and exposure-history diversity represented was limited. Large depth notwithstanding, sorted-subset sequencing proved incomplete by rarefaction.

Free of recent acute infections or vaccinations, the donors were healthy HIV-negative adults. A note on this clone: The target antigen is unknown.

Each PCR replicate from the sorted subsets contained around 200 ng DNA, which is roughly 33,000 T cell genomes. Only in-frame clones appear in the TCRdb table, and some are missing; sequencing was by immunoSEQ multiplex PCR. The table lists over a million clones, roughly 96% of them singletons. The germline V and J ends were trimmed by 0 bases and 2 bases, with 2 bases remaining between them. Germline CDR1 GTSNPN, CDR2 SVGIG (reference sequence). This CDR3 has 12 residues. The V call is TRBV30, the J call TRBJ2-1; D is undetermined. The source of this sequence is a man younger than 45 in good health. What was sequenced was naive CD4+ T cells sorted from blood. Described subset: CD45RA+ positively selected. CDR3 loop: CAWSVPYNEQFF. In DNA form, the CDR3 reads TGTGCCTGGAGTGTACCCTACAATGAGCAGTTCTTC. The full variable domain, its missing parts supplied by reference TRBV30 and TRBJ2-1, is SQTIHQWPATLVQPVGSPLSLECTVEGTSNPNLYWYRQAAGRGLQLLFYSVGIGQISSEVPQNLSASRPQDRQFILSSKKLLLSDSGFYLCAWSVPYNEQFFGPGTRLTVL.